A single sample gave rise to the 32 T cell receptor beta chains below, sequenced in a study of molecular identifiers for immune sequencing clone quantification. TCRdb re-called the PCR reads with MiXCR, one entry per CDR3 protein. The table shows 460,000 or so distinct CDR3 sequences, with 20% to 25% occurring only once. Sequencing was performed on naive CD8+ T cells from blood, with Jurkat cell RNA spiked in. Stated subset: FACS-sorted CD8+CD4-CCR7+CD45RA+ naive T cells. These receptors all come from a human donor in good health. Some libraries in this study had Jurkat cell RNA spiked in.

Many counts were recorded for this clonotype. The chain employs TRBV5-4 and TRBJ2-5; D tentatively reads TRBD1 or TRBD2 (5 bases each). CDR1 is SGHNT, CDR2 YYREEE, per germline (reference sequence). The CDR3 is made up of 15 amino acids. V was shortened by 5 bases and J by 0 bases, with 14 bases between the two germline ends. The CDR3 coding sequence is TGTGCCAGCAGTGAAAACTGGGGGAACCAAGAGACCCAGTACTTC. It translates to CASSENWGNQETQYF.

This clonotype has a handful of counts. J is TRBJ2-7 and V is TRBV7-6; 12 bases fit TRBD1. Germline CDR1 and CDR2: SGHVS and FNYEAQ. This CDR3 spans 16 amino acids. V was pared by 0 bases and J by 6 bases, with 6 bases of the junction left unmatched. The CDR3 DNA sequence: TGTGCCAGCAGCTTAGCGGGGACAGGGGGCACAGGCGAGCAGTACTTC. Protein product: CASSLAGTGGTGEQYF.

This chain connects TRBV3-1 to TRBJ2-1; D not certain. The length of the CDR3 is 15 residues. Germline assignment: CDR1 LGHDT and CDR2 YNNKEL (reference sequence). V gave up 1 base and J gave up 5 bases, with 12 bases separating them. CDR3 sequence: CASSQVRLVHNEQFF. CDR3 nucleotides: TGTGCCAGCAGCCAAGTGCGGCTAGTTCACAATGAGCAGTTCTTC.

This clonotype was seen more than once but under ten times. The V gene is TRBV12-5, the J gene TRBJ2-2; D call uncertain. The germline V gene encodes CDR1 LGHNT and CDR2 FRNRAP. V lost 0 bases and J lost 2, with 1 base in between. The CDR3 is 13 residues long. As DNA, the CDR3 is TGTGCTAGTGGTTTGGTAAACACCGGGGAGCTGTTTTTT. This codes for CASGLVNTGELFF.

The sample holds one count of this clonotype. Relative to the germline gene, one junction end is altered; a read error may explain this. The gene calls are TRBV5-3 and TRBJ1-5; 8 bases map to TRBD1. TRBV5-3 is an ORF, with its function uncertain. The CDR3 spans 17 residues. The CDR3 loop reads CASSLKGTGGSREPQHF. DNA of the CDR3: TGTGCCAGCAGCTTGAAAGGGACAGGTGGTTCTCGGGAGCCCCAGCATTTT.

This clonotype has ten or more counts. CDR3 residues: CASSSHREVDEKLFF. The DNA of the CDR3 is TGTGCCAGCAGTTCACACAGGGAGGTGGATGAAAAACTGTTTTTT. The chain carries TRBV2 and TRBJ1-4; tentatively, D is TRBD1 (6 bases). The germline V gene encodes CDR1 SNHLY and CDR2 FYNNEI. The CDR3 is 15 residues long. V was trimmed by 5 bases and J by 6 bases, leaving 16 bases between them.

In this sample, this clonotype turned up many times. V gene TRBV7-9 combines with J gene TRBJ2-7, with a weak D call TRBD2 (6 bases). The V gene lost 0 bases and the J gene lost 3 bases, with 18 bases spanning the gap. The CDR3 is 17 amino acids. The germline gives CDR1 SEHNR, CDR2 FQNEAQ (reference sequence). The CDR3 sequence: CASSLAPPPGEHYEQYF. The CDR3 DNA is TGTGCCAGCAGCTTAGCGCCCCCCCCGGGGGAGCACTACGAGCAGTACTTC.

A few counts support this clonotype. An end of the junction does not agree with germline; a read error may underlie this. The chain recombines TRBV5-6 with TRBJ1-2; perhaps TRBD1 as D (6 bases). Germline CDR1 SGHDT, CDR2 YYEEEE. The CDR3 is 14 residues long. CDR3 protein: CASSPRQVSYGHTF. The DNA for the CDR3 is TGTGCCAGCAGTCCAAGACAGGTTTCCTATGGCCACACCTTC.

V is TRBV6-2 or TRBV6-3 and J is TRBJ1-1; possible D gene TRBD1, 6 bases. The V end was cut by 2 bases, the J end by 0 bases, with 16 bases between. CDR3 length: 17 amino acids. Germline loops: CDR1 MNHEY, CDR2 SVGEGT. The CDR3 coding sequence is TGTGCCAGCAGTTACGGGACAAGAGATCCCATGAACACTGAAGCTTTCTTT. Its translation is CASSYGTRDPMNTEAFF.

This clonotype was found a few times. The chain combines TRBV4-1 with TRBJ2-7; tentative D call: TRBD2 (6 bases). The germline V and J ends were trimmed by 8 bases and 2 bases, with 22 bases remaining between them. The CDR3 is 16 amino acids. Looked up from germline, CDR1 is MGHRA and CDR2 is YSYEKL. The CDR3 nucleotides are TGCGCCAGCGCCCTAGAGGGAGGTTTACCAACCTACGAGCAGTACTTC. Residues: CASALEGGLPTYEQYF.

Only a few counts were recorded for this clonotype. The gene calls are TRBV29-1 and TRBJ2-1, with 13 bases lining up with TRBD2. The germline V gene encodes CDR1 SQVTM and CDR2 ANQGSEA. The V segment lost 6 bases and the J segment 8 bases; nucleotides outside the gene matches: 10. This CDR3 is 15 amino acids long. The CDR3 reads CSVQRTSGSRDEQFF. CDR3 sequence (DNA): TGCAGCGTCCAACGGACTAGCGGGAGTAGGGATGAGCAGTTCTTC.

There are many counts of this clonotype. The chain recombines TRBV4-2 with TRBJ2-1; D possibly matches TRBD1 or TRBD2 (5 bases each). CDR3 length: 15 amino acids. Germline-derived CDR1 and CDR2 are LGHNA and YNFKEQ. Trimming left V 0 bases short and J 4 bases short, with 10 bases between. CDR3 residues: CASSQDWGSYNEQFF. CDR3 DNA sequence: TGTGCCAGCAGCCAAGATTGGGGGTCATACAATGAGCAGTTCTTC.

The genes are TRBV19 and TRBJ1-2; D not resolved. This CDR3 has 15 residues. Germline V gene data show CDR1 as LNHDA and CDR2 as SQIVND (reference sequence). V was pared by 6 bases and J by 6 bases, with 20 bases between. The CDR3 spells CASSVRGEGIHGYTF. The CDR3 DNA is TGTGCCAGTAGCGTCCGAGGTGAGGGTATCCATGGCTACACCTTC. Variable domain in full (rest from reference TRBV19 and TRBJ1-2): DGGITQSPKYLFRKEGQNVTLSCEQNLNHDAMYWYRQDPGQGLRLIYYSQIVNDFQKGDIAEGYSVSREKKESFPLTVTSAQKNPTAFYLCASSVRGEGIHGYTFGSGTRLTVV.

This clonotype was counted between two and nine times. This rearrangement joins TRBV4-1 to TRBJ2-7; TRBD1 might be the D (6 bases). The V gene lost 3 bases and the J gene lost 4 bases, with 13 bases spanning the gap. Germline V lookup: CDR1 MGHRA, CDR2 YSYEKL. The CDR3 runs to 14 residues. CDR3 region: CASSQEQGLYEQYF. The CDR3 DNA reads TGCGCCAGCAGCCAGGAACAGGGTTTGTACGAGCAGTACTTC.

This clonotype was seen ten or more times. The genes are TRBV25-1 and TRBJ2-7; maybe TRBD1 (6 bases). This CDR3 has 15 amino acids. V was cut by 8 bases and J by 2 bases, with 19 bases left in between. CDR1 is MGHDK, CDR2 SYGVNS, per germline. This chain's CDR3 is CASASGRGFTYEQYF. CDR3 nucleotides: TGTGCCAGCGCCTCCGGCAGGGGATTTACCTACGAGCAGTACTTC.

This clonotype was recorded a few times. A much more abundant neighbour one base away suggests this may be a read error. The chain links TRBV29-1 to TRBJ2-7; D is ambiguous. V was cut by 5 bases and J by 6 bases, with 11 bases left in between. Germline-derived CDR1 and CDR2 are SQVTM and ANQGSEA. CDR3 length equals 11 residues. The CDR3 DNA reads TGCAGCGTTTCGTCCCGCTCCGAGCAGTACTTC. Translating gives CSVSSRSEQYF.

There are a few counts of this clonotype. V is TRBV24-1 and J is TRBJ2-3, with TRBD1 matching 9 bases. Germline CDR1 and CDR2: KGHDR and SFDVKD. The CDR3 is 16 amino acids. V shed 3 bases, J shed 2 bases, and the junction held 5 bases outside the gene matches. Written as DNA, the CDR3 is TGTGCCACCAGTGATCCGGGACAGGGCGACACAGATACGCAGTATTTT. Protein product: CATSDPGQGDTDTQYF.

This clonotype was picked up many times. The chain's CDR3 is CASSSFAGEQYF. The CDR3, as DNA: TGTGCCAGCAGCTCCTTTGCAGGCGAGCAGTACTTC. The gene calls are TRBV7-6 and TRBJ2-7; D unresolved. This CDR3 has 12 residues. V was clipped by 4 bases and J by 6 bases, with 10 bases between them. Germline V gene lookup returns CDR1 SGHVS and CDR2 FNYEAQ.

The table lists this clonotype with a few counts. The rearrangement uses TRBV20-1 and TRBJ2-5; no firm D call. Looked up from germline, CDR1 is DFQATT and CDR2 is SNEGSKA (reference sequence). Trimming took 6 bases from V and 3 from J, leaving 14 bases between them. This CDR3 is built from 13 residues. In nucleotides, the CDR3 is TGCAGTGCCGAGAGCCAGAAAAAAGAGACCCAGTACTTC. Translation gives CSAESQKKETQYF.

This clonotype has more than one count but fewer than ten. This chain joins TRBV30 and TRBJ2-7; 7 bases align to TRBD1. Germline CDR1 is GTSNPN and CDR2 is SVGIG (reference sequence). The CDR3 loop spans 13 amino acids. The trim removed 2 bases at V and 2 bases at J, leaving 3 bases unmatched. The chain's CDR3 is CAWSWQGAYEQYF. CDR3 nucleotide sequence: TGTGCCTGGAGTTGGCAGGGGGCCTACGAGCAGTACTTC.

The chain carries TRBV20-1 and TRBJ2-2; TRBD2 might be the D (7 bases). This CDR3 is built from 17 residues. V dropped 2 bases and J dropped 6 bases, with 22 bases sitting between them. Germline V gene data show CDR1 as DFQATT and CDR2 as SNEGSKA (reference sequence). The chain's CDR3 is CSARLLLGGRKAGELFF. In DNA form, the CDR3 reads TGCAGTGCTAGACTTCTTTTGGGGGGGCGTAAGGCCGGGGAGCTGTTTTTT.

This clonotype was observed at least ten times. The chain recombines TRBV5-1 with TRBJ2-7, with no clear D. Germline CDR1 is SGHRS and CDR2 is YFSETQ. Trimming took 3 bases from V and 6 from J, leaving 7 bases between them. This CDR3 region has 11 residues. The CDR3 DNA sequence: TGCGCCAGCAGCTCCTTTGCCGAGCAGTACTTC. Protein: CASSSFAEQYF.

A remark on this clonotype: This may stem from a read error, because a much larger clone lies one nucleotide away. J is TRBJ2-1 and V is TRBV4-2; the match to TRBD1 covers 7 bases. CDR1 and CDR2 (germline): LGHNA, YNFKEQ. The CDR3 is 16 amino acids. CDR3 coding DNA: TGTGCCAGCAGCCAAGATATAGCCACAGGGGTAAAGGAGCAGCTCTTC. This translates into CASSQDIATGVKEQLF.

The chain has TRBV12-3 or TRBV12-4 and TRBJ2-3, with D maybe TRBD1 (6 bases). Trimming cost V 11 bases and J 0 bases, with 21 bases left between them. The CDR3 spans 16 residues. The DNA for the CDR3 is TGTGCCTCCGCCCGGACAGTCAACCCTAGCACAGATACGCAGTATTTT. Protein: CASARTVNPSTDTQYF.

This clonotype came up a few times. V is TRBV28 and J is TRBJ2-7; tentative D call: TRBD2 (6 bases). The CDR3 extends over 15 amino acids. Germline-derived CDR1 and CDR2 are MDHEN and SYDVKM. V was pared by 3 bases and J by 0 bases, with 12 bases between. The CDR3 DNA reads TGTGCCAGCAGTTTTTCCGCGGGGAGCTCCTACGAGCAGTACTTC. This encodes CASSFSAGSSYEQYF.

V is TRBV7-9 and J is TRBJ1-2; D gene unclear. CDR1 is SEHNR and CDR2 is FQNEAQ in the germline V gene (reference sequence). The CDR3 sequence is 19 residues long. Trimming stripped 1 base from V and 4 bases from J, with 25 bases between. The CDR3 bases are TGTGCCAGCAGCTTAGTACGTAATACCGACAAGAGGACCCTCTATGGCTACACCTTC. Its protein is CASSLVRNTDKRTLYGYTF.

This clonotype showed up just a few times. This chain connects TRBV27 to TRBJ2-7; tentative D call: TRBD1 (5 bases). V was pared by 4 bases and J by 5 bases, with 12 bases between. This CDR3 contains 13 residues. Germline lookup yields CDR1 MNHEY and CDR2 SMNVEV (reference sequence). The CDR3 DNA is TGTGCCAGCAGTTACTCCAGGGTCAACGAGCAGTACTTC. This translates into CASSYSRVNEQYF.

As concerns this clonotype: Sequence at one end of the junction differs from germline and may be a read error. The genes are TRBV27 and TRBJ2-6, with D perhaps TRBD1 (5 bases). Germline-derived CDR1 and CDR2 are MNHEY and SMNVEV (reference sequence). CDR3 length equals 16 residues. The CDR3 is CASTRVLPSGANALTF. The CDR3 nucleotides read TGTGCCAGCACCCGGGTCCTTCCCTCTGGGGCCAACGCCCTGACTTTC.

This chain uses TRBV30 with TRBJ1-5; maybe TRBD1 (5 bases). Deletions cut 8 bases from V and 2 bases from J, with 13 bases between. The CDR3 length is 13 residues. The germline CDR1 and CDR2 sequences are GTSNPN and SVGIG (reference sequence). The CDR3 loop is CAIGWGGNQPQHF. CDR3 nucleotides: TGTGCCATTGGCTGGGGGGGCAATCAGCCCCAGCATTTT.

The sample holds many counts of this clonotype. This rearrangement joins TRBV5-6 to TRBJ2-7, with 7 positions matching TRBD2. There are 17 residues in the CDR3. Per germline, CDR1 SGHDT and CDR2 YYEEEE. Trimming at V came to 3 bases and at J to 0 bases, leaving 12 bases not matched to a gene. CDR3 protein: CASSSMGGAGDSYEQYF. The CDR3 bases are TGTGCCAGCAGCTCGATGGGAGGGGCGGGAGACTCCTACGAGCAGTACTTC.

The chain has TRBV29-1 and TRBJ2-7, with 8 bases identical to TRBD2. V trimming: 2 bases; J trimming: 3 bases; junction bases outside the gene matches: 3. CDR1 is SQVTM and CDR2 is ANQGSEA in the germline V gene. The CDR3 extends over 13 amino acids. The CDR3 here is CSVELAGGYEQYF. The CDR3, as DNA: TGCAGCGTTGAACTGGCGGGAGGCTACGAGCAGTACTTC.

This clonotype was recorded a few times. This sequence joins TRBV19 and TRBJ1-2; no reliable D call. V dropped 5 bases and J dropped 4 bases, with 8 bases sitting between them. This CDR3 contains 12 residues. Germline V gene sequence: CDR1 LNHDA, CDR2 SQIVND (reference sequence). DNA for the CDR3: TGTGCCAGTAGTGCGGGGATCTATGGCTACACCTTC. It yields the protein CASSAGIYGYTF.